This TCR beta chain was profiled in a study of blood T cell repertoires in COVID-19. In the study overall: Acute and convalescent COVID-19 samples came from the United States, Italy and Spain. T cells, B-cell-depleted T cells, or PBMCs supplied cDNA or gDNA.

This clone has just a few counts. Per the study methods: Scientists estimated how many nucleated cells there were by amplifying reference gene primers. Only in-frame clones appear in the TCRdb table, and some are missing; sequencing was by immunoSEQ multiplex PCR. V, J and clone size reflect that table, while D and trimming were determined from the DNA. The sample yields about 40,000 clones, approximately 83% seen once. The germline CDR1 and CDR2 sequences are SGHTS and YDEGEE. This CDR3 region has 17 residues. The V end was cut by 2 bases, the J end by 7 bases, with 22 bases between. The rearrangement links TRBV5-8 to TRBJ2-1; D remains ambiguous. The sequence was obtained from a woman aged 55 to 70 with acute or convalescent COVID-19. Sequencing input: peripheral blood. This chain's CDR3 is CASSFYRVSLIGNEQFF. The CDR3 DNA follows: TGTGCCAGCAGCTTTTACCGGGTCAGTTTAATCGGGAATGAGCAGTTCTTC.